Included here is one T cell receptor beta chain sequence, with context. The antigen is undetermined. The source of the sample is a study of T cell responses to AZD1222 COVID-19 vaccine. General observations from the study: Regions 160-218 and 743-854 held dominance among vaccine-associated CD4 TCRs, which spanned spike. Donors were largely white British and mainly female; clonal diversity was possibly underestimated. Seropositive at baseline were only six or seven AZD1222 recipients.

The CDR3 is 14 residues long. The table came from immunoSEQ multiplex PCR; TCRdb's copy has only in-frame clones and leaves some out. The sample yields approximately 170,000 clones, 75% to 90% seen once. The clonotype comes from an adult in good health. This specimen consisted of peripheral blood, obtained on day 0 of AZD1222 vaccination. The J gene is TRBJ1-1, the V gene TRBV21-1. TRBV21-1 is tagged as a pseudogene. This chain's CDR3 is CASSGEGPITEAFF. In nucleotides, the CDR3 is TGTGCCAGCAGCGGGGAGGGGCCGATCACTGAAGCTTTCTTT.